A selection of T cell receptor beta chains follows, all from one sample in a study of blood T cell repertoires in COVID-19. Profiled with immunoSEQ multiplex PCR; TCRdb holds only in-frame clones, not every one. The sample consists of about 160,000 clones, roughly 87% of them appearing once. Sequencing was carried out using peripheral blood. The receptors were gathered from a woman aged 60-70 years who had recovered from COVID-19. The CDR3 runs from the conserved cysteine through the conserved F or W. A D gene is named only where the DNA matches it firmly. Size tells how often a clone was seen (once, few, many) or the class of an expanded clone, and some rows leave it out.

V,D,J,size,DNA,CDR3
TRBV5-1,-,TRBJ1-5,-,TGCGCCAGCAGCCCGGGGATAAATAGCAATCAGCCCCAGCATTTT,CASSPGINSNQPQHF
TRBV6-5,-,TRBJ1-1,-,TGTGCCAGCAGACAGACAGGGAACACTGAAGCTTTCTTT,CASRQTGNTEAFF
TRBV28,-,TRBJ2-3,-,TGTGCCAGCAGTTTATATCGGGGTACGCAGTATTTT,CASSLYRGTQYF
TRBV9,TRBD1,TRBJ2-1,-,TGTGCCAGCAGCCCACAGGGGAATGAGCAGTTCTTC,CASSPQGNEQFF
TRBV5-1,TRBD1,TRBJ1-1,few,TGCGCCAGCAGCGAAAGGGGGCGGCGCACTGAAGCTTTCTTT,CASSERGRRTEAFF
TRBV5-6,TRBD1,TRBJ2-7,-,TGTGCCAGCAGCTCCTCCGGGACAGGGAAAGACGAGCAGTACTTC,CASSSSGTGKDEQYF
TRBV5-1,TRBD2,TRBJ2-5,-,TGCGCCAGCAGCCGGACTAGCGGGGGGGCCGGAGAGACCCAGTACTTC,CASSRTSGGAGETQYF
TRBV2,TRBD1,TRBJ1-6,-,TGTGCCAGCATTCTGACAGGGGATAATTCACCCCTCCACTTT,CASILTGDNSPLHF
TRBV28,-,TRBJ2-7,-,TGTGCCAGCAACCCCCGGCCAGACAGGTTCTCCTACGAGCAGTACTTC,CASNPRPDRFSYEQYF
TRBV29-1,TRBD2,TRBJ2-2,-,TGCAGCGTTGAAGATCTTGCGGGGGCGAACACCGGGGAGCTGTTTTTT,CSVEDLAGANTGELFF
TRBV4-1,TRBD1,TRBJ1-2,once,TGCGCCAGCAGCCAGATGACAGGGGTTGGCTACACCTTC,CASSQMTGVGYTF
TRBV28,TRBD1,TRBJ2-5,-,TGTGCCAGCAGTCCGCCGGGACAGACCTTCCAAGAGACCCAGTACTTC,CASSPPGQTFQETQYF
TRBV24-1,-,TRBJ2-5,-,TGTGCCACCAGTGATCGAACAGCCCTGGAGACCCAGTACTTC,CATSDRTALETQYF
TRBV28,TRBD1,TRBJ1-1,-,TGTGCCAGCAGTTTATGGGCAGGGGGGTCGAGAAACACTGAAGCTTTCTTT,CASSLWAGGSRNTEAFF
TRBV24-1,TRBD1,TRBJ2-1,-,TGTGCCACCAGTCGGGACAGGGGCTGGAGTGAGCAGTTCTTC,CATSRDRGWSEQFF
TRBV27,TRBD2,TRBJ2-7,-,TGTGCCAGCAGTCCCCGGGGGGGGGATGTCTACGAGCAGTACTTC,CASSPRGGDVYEQYF